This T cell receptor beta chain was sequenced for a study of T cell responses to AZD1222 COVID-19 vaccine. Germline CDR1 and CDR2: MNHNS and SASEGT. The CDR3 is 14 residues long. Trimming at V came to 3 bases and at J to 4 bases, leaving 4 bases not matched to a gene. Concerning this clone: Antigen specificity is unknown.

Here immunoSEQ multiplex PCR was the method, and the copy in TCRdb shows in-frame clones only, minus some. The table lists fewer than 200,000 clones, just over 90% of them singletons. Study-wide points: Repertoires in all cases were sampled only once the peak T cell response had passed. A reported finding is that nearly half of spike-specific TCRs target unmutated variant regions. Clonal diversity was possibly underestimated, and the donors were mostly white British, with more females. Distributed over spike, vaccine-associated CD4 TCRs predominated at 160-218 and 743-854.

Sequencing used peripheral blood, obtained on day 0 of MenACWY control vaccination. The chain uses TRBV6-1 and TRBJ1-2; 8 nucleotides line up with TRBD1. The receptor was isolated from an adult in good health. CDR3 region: CASSEAGTGYGYTF. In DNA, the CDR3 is TGTGCCAGCAGTGAGGCCGGGACAGGCTATGGCTACACCTTC.